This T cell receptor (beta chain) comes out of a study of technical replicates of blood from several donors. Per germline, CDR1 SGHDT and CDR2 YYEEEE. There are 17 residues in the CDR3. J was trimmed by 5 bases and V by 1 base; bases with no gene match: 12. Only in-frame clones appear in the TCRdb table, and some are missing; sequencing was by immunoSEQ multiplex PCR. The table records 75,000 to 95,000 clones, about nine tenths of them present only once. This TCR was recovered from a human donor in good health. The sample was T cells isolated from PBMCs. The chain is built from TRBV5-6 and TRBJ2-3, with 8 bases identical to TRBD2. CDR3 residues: CASSLFWSGSEGDTQYF. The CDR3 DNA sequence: TGTGCCAGCAGCTTGTTTTGGAGCGGGAGTGAGGGAGATACGCAGTATTTT.